What follows describes a single T cell receptor beta chain. The data originate from a study of blood T cells in healthy people across ages. The V and J ends lost 3 bases and 7 bases respectively, with 19 bases between them. In germline, CDR1 is DFQATT, CDR2 SNEGSKA (reference sequence). This CDR3 contains 15 residues. Primers used in a second PCR of about 6 to 11 cycles were a sample-barcoded 5' primer and a J-beta primer mix. TCRdb used MiXCR to reprocess the 5' RACE reads, holding one entry per CDR3 protein. In the table there are about 1.6 million distinct CDR3 sequences, 30% to 35% of which are singletons.

This sequence joins TRBV20-1 and TRBJ2-1; a possible D gene is TRBD1 (6 bases). The receptor was isolated from a woman aged 25 to 45 in good health. The sample taken for sequencing was blood. CDR3 nucleotides: TGCAGTGCTAGTAGGGGTGGGGGCGCTTTGAATGAGCAGTTCTTC. Its protein product is CSASRGGGALNEQFF.